This paragraph reports one TCR beta chain. These data come from a study of T cell changes during pregnancy in multiple sclerosis. The CDR3 length is 14 residues. V lost 6 bases and J lost 4; bases outside the gene matches: 7. Germline assignment: CDR1 SQVTM and CDR2 ANQGSEA. The method was immunoSEQ multiplex PCR; TCRdb's version includes in-frame clones alone and lacks a portion of them. The table has approximately 60,000 clones, about 87% seen once; the top ten hold approximately 5%. This TCR was recovered from a human donor whose cells served as feeder cells for cultures in a pregnancy study. The source material was peripheral blood from another person, used as feeder cells. The chain has TRBV29-1 and TRBJ2-2; 8 bases fit TRBD1. The CDR3 sequence: CSVNGQGGTGELFF. The CDR3 nucleotides read TGCAGCGTAAACGGACAGGGAGGCACCGGGGAGCTGTTTTTT.